The 20 T cell receptor beta chains in this list originate from one sample, sequenced in a study of T cell repertoires in aging, cancer and after chemotherapy (dated by TCRdb to about 2019). These reads were obtained on an Illumina MiSeq. Rearranged TRB sequences spanning V, D and J segments were amplified by multiplex touch-down PCR using a mixed TRB-A/B primer pool. TCRdb reprocessing: public reads trimmed at Q25 with fastp, clones called with MiXCR, in-frame beta chains kept. Each CDR3 protein appears once, grouped with its most common genes and DNA. The sample table contains around 15,000 distinct CDR3 sequences; only one count was recorded for around half of them. Over 9.5% of the sample rests with the top ten. Genomic DNA extracted from peripheral blood, rather than sorted cells or RNA, was used as the source for amplification of TCR beta rearrangements. Sequenced sample: blood. These receptors were obtained from a human donor in good health.

The genes are TRBV5-1 and TRBJ2-2; D may be TRBD1 (6 bases). V lost 4 bases and J lost 3, with 16 bases in between. Germline values: CDR1 SGHRS, CDR2 YFSETQ. This CDR3 is 16 amino acids long. The CDR3 region is CASSPIHGGDTGELFF. The CDR3 DNA follows: TGCGCCAGCAGCCCAATCCATGGGGGCGACACCGGGGAGCTGTTTTTT.

The chain is built from TRBV6-5 and TRBJ2-7, with D maybe TRBD2 (5 bases). V was trimmed by 6 bases and J by 2 bases, leaving 11 bases between them. CDR1 is MNHEY, CDR2 SVGAGI, per germline. This CDR3 spans 13 amino acids. CDR3 amino acids: CASRSSGTYEQYF. CDR3 coding DNA: TGTGCCAGCAGGTCCTCCGGGACCTACGAGCAGTACTTC.

This chain joins TRBV27 and TRBJ2-7; D might be TRBD1 (5 bases). Trimming took 3 bases from V and 6 from J, leaving 12 bases between them. Germline CDR1 reads MNHEY; CDR2 reads SMNVEV (reference sequence). This CDR3 spans 13 amino acids. CDR3 DNA: TGTGCCAGCAGTTTTGCAGGGCCCTTCGAGCAGTACTTC. Its translation is CASSFAGPFEQYF.

The chain is built from TRBV19 and TRBJ2-5; D is perhaps TRBD1 or TRBD2 (6 bases each). V lost 6 bases and J lost 5, with 22 bases in between. The germline V gene has CDR1 LNHDA and CDR2 SQIVND (reference sequence). This CDR3 has 16 amino acids. CDR3 sequence reads: CASRGTSTGRWETQYF. Here the CDR3 DNA reads TGTGCCAGTAGGGGGACTTCAACAGGGAGGTGGGAGACCCAGTACTTC.

This clonotype was seen a handful of times. The gene calls are TRBV11-1 and TRBJ2-3; D is undetermined. The CDR3 contains 12 residues. Germline V gene sequence: CDR1 SGHAT, CDR2 FQDESV (reference sequence). V lost 7 bases and J 4 bases, leaving 9 bases between the germline ends. The CDR3 reads CASTKTADTQYF. In DNA form, the CDR3 reads TGTGCCAGCACGAAAACGGCAGATACGCAGTATTTT.

This chain uses TRBV18 with TRBJ1-6; D gene unclear. This CDR3 contains 15 residues. The V end was cut by 5 bases, the J end by 8 bases, with 16 bases between. Germline V gene lookup returns CDR1 KGHSH and CDR2 LQKENI. The DNA of the CDR3 is TGTGCCAGCTCATTGGGAGTCGCGAAGGATTCACCCCTCCACTTT. It codes for CASSLGVAKDSPLHF.

The table lists this clonotype with a count of one. At one end the junction does not follow the germline gene, possibly because of a read error. The V call is TRBV5-6, the J call TRBJ2-1, with D maybe TRBD2 (5 bases). Germline V gene data show CDR1 as SGHDT and CDR2 as YYEEEE. The CDR3 has 13 amino acids. In nucleotides, the CDR3 is TGCGCCAGCAGCATTGGACTCGCCAATGAGCAGTTCTTC. Its translation: CASSIGLANEQFF.

This clonotype has a handful of counts. The chain carries TRBV12-3 or TRBV12-4 and TRBJ2-6, with D unclear. CDR3 length: 15 residues. V was clipped by 3 bases and J by 0 bases, with 6 bases between them. CDR3 DNA: TGTGCCAGCAGTTTGTGGGGCTCTGGGGCCAACGTCCTGACTTTC. Translated: CASSLWGSGANVLTF.

This clonotype showed up just a few times. This rearrangement joins TRBV6-6 to TRBJ2-3; the match to TRBD2 covers 10 bases. Germline V gene data show CDR1 as MNHNY and CDR2 as SVGAGI (reference sequence). V lost 0 bases to trimming and J lost 3 bases; unmatched junction nucleotides: 0. There are 15 residues in the CDR3. CDR3 coding DNA: TGTGCCAGCAGTTACTCGACTAGCGGGACAGATACGCAGTATTTT. Translation gives CASSYSTSGTDTQYF.

This clonotype was found once. J is TRBJ2-1 and V is TRBV19; D remains unclear. Between the trimmed V and J ends, which lost 3 bases and 2 bases, there was a span of 2 bases. The CDR3 sequence is 12 residues long. In germline, CDR1 is LNHDA, CDR2 SQIVND (reference sequence). The CDR3, as DNA: TGTGCCAGTAGTATCCCCTACAATGAGCAGTTCTTC. Translation: CASSIPYNEQFF.

The CDR3 loop is CASTRDRGLLSYNEQFF. In DNA form, the CDR3 reads TGTGCCAGCACCAGGGACAGGGGGCTTTTATCCTACAATGAGCAGTTCTTC. The chain has TRBV6-5 and TRBJ2-1, with 12 bases identical to TRBD1. The CDR3 extends over 17 amino acids. Germline CDR1 MNHEY, CDR2 SVGAGI. Trimming took 7 bases from V and 1 from J; bases not matched to a gene: 8.

This clonotype was found a few times. This chain joins TRBV29-1 and TRBJ2-1, with D uncertain. This CDR3 is 16 amino acids long. V dropped 8 bases and J dropped 0 bases, with 20 bases sitting between them. CDR1 and CDR2 (germline): SQVTM, ANQGSEA. Here the CDR3 reads CSLSLSSAYSYNEQFF. CDR3 sequence (DNA): TGCAGCCTGAGCTTGAGCTCGGCTTACTCCTACAATGAGCAGTTCTTC.

This clonotype was recorded a few times. CDR3 protein: CASRKQETQYF. As DNA, the CDR3 is TGTGCCAGTAGGAAACAAGAGACCCAGTACTTC. V and J are TRBV19 and TRBJ2-5, with D uncertain. The CDR3 is 11 residues long. Per the germline V gene, CDR1 is LNHDA and CDR2 is SQIVND (reference sequence). Trimming took off 6 bases at V and 2 bases at J, with 4 bases between the two ends.

The rearrangement links TRBV5-4 to TRBJ2-1, with D possibly being TRBD2 (6 bases). The CDR3 is 14 residues long. Trimming removed 3 bases at V and 6 bases at J, with 13 bases between. The V gene's germline CDR1 is SGHNT and CDR2 YYREEE (reference sequence). For the CDR3, the DNA is TGTGCCAGCAGCTATGCAGGGAGGCTCAATGAGCAGTTCTTC. Encoded protein: CASSYAGRLNEQFF.

The V and J genes are TRBV6-5 and TRBJ2-2; perhaps D is TRBD1 or TRBD2 (5 bases each). Trimming removed 1 base at V and 7 bases at J, with 10 bases between. This CDR3 spans 14 amino acids. Germline V gene data show CDR1 as MNHEY and CDR2 as SVGAGI. The CDR3 here is CASSYWGKVGELFF. The DNA for the CDR3 is TGTGCCAGCAGTTACTGGGGGAAGGTCGGGGAGCTGTTTTTT.

Written as DNA, the CDR3 is TGTGCCAGTAGTCCGAGGGTCCCAGGGTACCAAGAGACCCAGTACTTC. It specifies CASSPRVPGYQETQYF. The chain joins TRBV19 to TRBJ2-5; D is perhaps TRBD1 or TRBD2 (5 bases each). Trimming shortened V by 5 bases and J by 0 bases, and 16 bases separated the two germline ends. The CDR3 totals 16 residues. Germline V CDR1 and CDR2: LNHDA, SQIVND (reference sequence).

The rearrangement uses TRBV27 and TRBJ1-4; D uncertain. The germline CDR1 and CDR2 sequences are MNHEY and SMNVEV (reference sequence). The CDR3 extends over 17 amino acids. V lost 3 bases and J 6 bases, leaving 20 bases between the germline ends. CDR3 bases: TGTGCCAGCAGTTTCGTTCCACCAGGCCAACTTGATGAAAAACTGTTTTTT. Translated: CASSFVPPGQLDEKLFF.

The chain combines TRBV19 with TRBJ2-7, with D tentatively TRBD2 (6 bases). This CDR3 contains 15 residues. Per germline, CDR1 LNHDA and CDR2 SQIVND (reference sequence). Trimming took off 0 bases at V and 6 bases at J, with 15 bases between the two ends. The CDR3 DNA follows: TGTGCCAGTAGTATAGATCCGGGAGTGTCTGGCGAGCAGTACTTC. Translation gives CASSIDPGVSGEQYF.

This clonotype was found a few times. The V and J genes are TRBV29-1 and TRBJ2-1, with D hard to call. CDR3 length equals 13 residues. Looked up from germline, CDR1 is SQVTM and CDR2 is ANQGSEA. Trimming removed 6 bases from V and 3 bases from J, with 12 bases in between. DNA of the CDR3: TGCAGCGTGGGCAGATCAGGCTACAATGAGCAGTTCTTC. As protein: CSVGRSGYNEQFF.

The V call is TRBV5-6, the J call TRBJ2-2, with D maybe TRBD1 (5 bases). Germline CDR1 and CDR2: SGHDT and YYEEEE. The CDR3 spans 13 residues. Trimming removed 10 bases from V and 5 bases from J, with 15 bases in between. The CDR3 loop is CASIWQGTGELFF. CDR3 coding DNA: TGTGCCTCCATTTGGCAGGGAACCGGGGAGCTGTTTTTT.